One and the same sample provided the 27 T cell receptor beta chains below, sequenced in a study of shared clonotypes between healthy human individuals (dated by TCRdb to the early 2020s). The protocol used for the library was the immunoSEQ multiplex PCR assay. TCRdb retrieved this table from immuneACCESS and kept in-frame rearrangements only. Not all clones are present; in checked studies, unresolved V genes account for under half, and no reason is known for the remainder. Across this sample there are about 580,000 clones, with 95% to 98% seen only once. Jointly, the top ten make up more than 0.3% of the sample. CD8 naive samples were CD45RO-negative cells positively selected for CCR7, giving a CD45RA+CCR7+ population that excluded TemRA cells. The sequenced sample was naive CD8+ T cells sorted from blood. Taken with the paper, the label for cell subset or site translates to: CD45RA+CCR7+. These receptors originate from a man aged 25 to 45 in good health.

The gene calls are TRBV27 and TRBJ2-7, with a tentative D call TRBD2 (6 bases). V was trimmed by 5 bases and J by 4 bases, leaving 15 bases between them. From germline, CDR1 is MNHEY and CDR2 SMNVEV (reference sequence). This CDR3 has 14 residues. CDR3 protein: CASSRGTENYEQYF. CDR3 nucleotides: TGTGCCAGCAGTCGCGGGACGGAAAATTACGAGCAGTACTTC.

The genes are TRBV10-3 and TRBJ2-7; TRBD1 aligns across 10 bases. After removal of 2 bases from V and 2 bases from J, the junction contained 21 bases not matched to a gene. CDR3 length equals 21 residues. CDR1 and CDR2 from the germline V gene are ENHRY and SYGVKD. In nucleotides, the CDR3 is TGTGCCATCAGTGAGATTGTCAATCGGGACAGGGGATCCCTTTCCCCCTACGAGCAGTACTTC. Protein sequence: CAISEIVNRDRGSLSPYEQYF.

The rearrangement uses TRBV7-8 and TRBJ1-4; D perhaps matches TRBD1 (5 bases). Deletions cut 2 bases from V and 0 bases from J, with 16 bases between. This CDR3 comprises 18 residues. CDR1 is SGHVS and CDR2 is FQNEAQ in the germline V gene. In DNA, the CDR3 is TGTGCCAGCAGCTTATTTCGAAGGTGGGGGGCAACTAATGAAAAACTGTTTTTT. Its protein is CASSLFRRWGATNEKLFF.

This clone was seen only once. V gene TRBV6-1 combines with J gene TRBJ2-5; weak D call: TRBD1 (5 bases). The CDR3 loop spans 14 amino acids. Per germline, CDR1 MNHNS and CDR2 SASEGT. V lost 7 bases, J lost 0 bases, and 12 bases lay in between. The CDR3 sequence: CASIENRYQETQYF. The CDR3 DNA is TGTGCCAGCATCGAGAACAGGTACCAAGAGACCCAGTACTTC.

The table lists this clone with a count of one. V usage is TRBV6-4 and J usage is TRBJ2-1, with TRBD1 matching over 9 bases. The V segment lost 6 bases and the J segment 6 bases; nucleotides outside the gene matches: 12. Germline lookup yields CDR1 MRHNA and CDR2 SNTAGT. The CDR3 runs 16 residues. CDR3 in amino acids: CASSFLAGQGSNEQFF. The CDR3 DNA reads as TGTGCCAGCAGCTTCCTGGCGGGACAGGGTTCCAATGAGCAGTTCTTC.

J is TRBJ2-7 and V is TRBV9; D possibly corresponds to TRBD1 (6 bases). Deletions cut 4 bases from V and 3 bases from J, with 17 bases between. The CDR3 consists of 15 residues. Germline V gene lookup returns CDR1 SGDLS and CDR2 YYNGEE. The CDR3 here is CASSPSFLRGYEQYF. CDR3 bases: TGTGCCAGCAGCCCTTCCTTTCTCAGGGGCTACGAGCAGTACTTC.

CDR3 sequence (DNA): TGTGCCAGCAGCTTAGGGACAGGGGTTGGGACCCAGTACTTC. It codes for CASSLGTGVGTQYF. The chain uses TRBV11-2 and TRBJ2-5; 9 bases are a match to TRBD1. This CDR3 has 14 residues. V lost 1 base, J lost 7 bases, and 4 bases stayed unmatched. Germline V lookup: CDR1 SGHAT, CDR2 FQNNGV.

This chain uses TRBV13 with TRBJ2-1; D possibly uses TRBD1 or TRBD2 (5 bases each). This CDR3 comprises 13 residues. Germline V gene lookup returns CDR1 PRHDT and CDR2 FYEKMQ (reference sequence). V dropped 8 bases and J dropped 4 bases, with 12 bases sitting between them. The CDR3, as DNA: TGTGCCAGCCGGGACGAAGCATACAATGAGCAGTTCTTC. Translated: CASRDEAYNEQFF.

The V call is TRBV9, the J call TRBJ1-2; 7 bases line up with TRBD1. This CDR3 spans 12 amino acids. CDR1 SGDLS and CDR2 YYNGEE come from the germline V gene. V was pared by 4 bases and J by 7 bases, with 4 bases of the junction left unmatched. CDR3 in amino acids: CASSMTGSGYTF. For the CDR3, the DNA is TGTGCCAGCAGCATGACAGGGAGTGGCTACACCTTC.

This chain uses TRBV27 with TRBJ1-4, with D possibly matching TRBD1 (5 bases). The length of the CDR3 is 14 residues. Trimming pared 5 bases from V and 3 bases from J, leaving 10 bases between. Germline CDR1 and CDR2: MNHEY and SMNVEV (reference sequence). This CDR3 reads CASSRGNANEKLFF. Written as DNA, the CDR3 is TGTGCCAGCAGTAGGGGAAACGCTAATGAAAAACTGTTTTTT.

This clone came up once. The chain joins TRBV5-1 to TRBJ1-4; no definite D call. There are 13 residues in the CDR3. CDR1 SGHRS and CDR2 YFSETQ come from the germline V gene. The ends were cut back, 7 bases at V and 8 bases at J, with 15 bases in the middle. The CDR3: CASSAVMEEKLFF. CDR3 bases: TGCGCCAGCTCCGCGGTGATGGAGGAAAAACTGTTTTTT. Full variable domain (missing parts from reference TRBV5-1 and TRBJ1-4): KAGVTQTPRYLIKTRGQQVTLSCSPISGHRSVSWYQQTPGQGLQFLFEYFSETQRNKGNFPGRFSGRQFSNSRSEMNVSTLELGDSALYLCASSAVMEEKLFFGSGTQLSVL.

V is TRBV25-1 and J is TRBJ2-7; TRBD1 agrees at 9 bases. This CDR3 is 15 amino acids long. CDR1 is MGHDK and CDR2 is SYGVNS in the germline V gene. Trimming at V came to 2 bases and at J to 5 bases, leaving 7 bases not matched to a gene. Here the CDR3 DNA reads TGTGCCAGCAGTGAACGTGGGACAGGGAGCCACGAGCAGTACTTC. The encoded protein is CASSERGTGSHEQYF.

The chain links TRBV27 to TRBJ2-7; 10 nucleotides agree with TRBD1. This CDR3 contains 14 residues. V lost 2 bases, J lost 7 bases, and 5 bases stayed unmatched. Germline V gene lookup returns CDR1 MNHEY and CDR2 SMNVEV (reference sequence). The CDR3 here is CASSLRDRGGEQYF. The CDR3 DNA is TGTGCCAGCAGTTTAAGGGACAGGGGTGGTGAGCAGTACTTC.

The CDR3 loop reads CASSQEHYRGGSTDTQYF. CDR3 coding DNA: TGTGCCAGCAGCCAAGAACATTACAGGGGAGGTAGCACAGATACGCAGTATTTT. The gene calls are TRBV4-2 and TRBJ2-3, with D possibly matching TRBD1 (7 bases). The germline V gene encodes CDR1 LGHNA and CDR2 YNFKEQ. Between the trimmed V and J ends, which lost 0 bases and 0 bases, there was a span of 16 bases. The length of the CDR3 is 18 residues.

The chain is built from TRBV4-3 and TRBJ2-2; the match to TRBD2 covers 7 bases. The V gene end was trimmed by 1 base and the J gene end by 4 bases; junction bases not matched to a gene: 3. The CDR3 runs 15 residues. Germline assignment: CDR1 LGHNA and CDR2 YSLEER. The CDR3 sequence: CASSQAGGITGELFF. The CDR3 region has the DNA TGCGCCAGCAGCCAAGCCGGGGGGATCACCGGGGAGCTGTTTTTT.

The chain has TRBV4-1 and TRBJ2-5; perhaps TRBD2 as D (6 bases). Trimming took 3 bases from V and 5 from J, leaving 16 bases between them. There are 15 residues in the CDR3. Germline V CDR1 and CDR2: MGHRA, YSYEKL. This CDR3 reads CASSQGGRGVETQYF. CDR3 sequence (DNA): TGCGCCAGCAGCCAGGGAGGTAGGGGTGTGGAGACCCAGTACTTC.

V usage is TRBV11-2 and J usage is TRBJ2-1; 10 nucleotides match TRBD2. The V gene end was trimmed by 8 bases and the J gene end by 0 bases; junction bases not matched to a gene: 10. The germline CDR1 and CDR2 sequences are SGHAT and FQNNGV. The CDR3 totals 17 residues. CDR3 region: CASSASGRGVSYNEQFF. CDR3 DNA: TGTGCCAGCTCGGCTAGCGGGAGAGGGGTCTCCTACAATGAGCAGTTCTTC.

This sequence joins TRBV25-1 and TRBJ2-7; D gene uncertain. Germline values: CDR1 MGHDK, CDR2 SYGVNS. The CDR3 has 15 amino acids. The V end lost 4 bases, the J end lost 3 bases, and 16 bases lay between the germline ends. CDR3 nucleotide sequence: TGTGCCAGCAGTGCGATAATCTATGGGGTCTACGAGCAGTACTTC. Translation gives CASSAIIYGVYEQYF.

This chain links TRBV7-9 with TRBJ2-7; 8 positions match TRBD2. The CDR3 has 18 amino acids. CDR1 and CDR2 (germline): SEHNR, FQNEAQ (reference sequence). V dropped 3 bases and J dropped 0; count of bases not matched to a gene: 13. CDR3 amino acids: CASSFWSSGSVNSYEQYF. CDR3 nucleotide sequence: TGTGCCAGCAGCTTCTGGTCCAGCGGGAGTGTTAACTCCTACGAGCAGTACTTC.

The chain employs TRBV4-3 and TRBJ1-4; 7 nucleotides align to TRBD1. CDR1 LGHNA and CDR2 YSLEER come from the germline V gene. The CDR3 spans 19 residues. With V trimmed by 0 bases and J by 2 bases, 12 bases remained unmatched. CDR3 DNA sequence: TGCGCCAGCAGCCAAGAGAGGCAGGGGGAGATAAGGACTAATGAAAAACTGTTTTTT. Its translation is CASSQERQGEIRTNEKLFF.

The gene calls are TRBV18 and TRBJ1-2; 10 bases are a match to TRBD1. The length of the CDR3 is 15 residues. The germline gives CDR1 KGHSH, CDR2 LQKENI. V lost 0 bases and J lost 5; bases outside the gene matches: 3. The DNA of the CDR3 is TGTGCCAGCTCACCACCGGACAGGGGGGCGTATGGCTACACCTTC. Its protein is CASSPPDRGAYGYTF.

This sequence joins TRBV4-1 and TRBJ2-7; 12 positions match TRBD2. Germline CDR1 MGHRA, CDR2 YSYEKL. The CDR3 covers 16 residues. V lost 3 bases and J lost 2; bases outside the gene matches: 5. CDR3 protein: CASSHVRLAGAYEQYF. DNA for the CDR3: TGCGCCAGCAGCCATGTTCGACTAGCGGGGGCCTACGAGCAGTACTTC.

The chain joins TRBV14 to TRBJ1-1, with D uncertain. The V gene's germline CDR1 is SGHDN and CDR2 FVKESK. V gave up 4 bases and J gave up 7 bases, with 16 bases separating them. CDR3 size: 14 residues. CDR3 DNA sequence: TGTGCCAGCAGCCTTCTGGGCCGGGAGGTTGAAGCTTTCTTT. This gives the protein CASSLLGREVEAFF.

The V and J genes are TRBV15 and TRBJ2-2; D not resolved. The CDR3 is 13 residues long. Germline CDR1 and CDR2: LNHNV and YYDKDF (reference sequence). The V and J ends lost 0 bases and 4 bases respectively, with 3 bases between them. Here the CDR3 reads CATSRDGTGELFF. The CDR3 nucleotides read TGTGCCACCAGCAGAGATGGCACCGGGGAGCTGTTTTTT.

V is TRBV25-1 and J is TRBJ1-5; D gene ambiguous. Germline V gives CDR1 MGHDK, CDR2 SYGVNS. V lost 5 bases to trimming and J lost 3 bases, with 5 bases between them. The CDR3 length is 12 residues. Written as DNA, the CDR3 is TGTGCCAGCAGTCTCCACAATCAGCCCCAGCATTTT. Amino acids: CASSLHNQPQHF.

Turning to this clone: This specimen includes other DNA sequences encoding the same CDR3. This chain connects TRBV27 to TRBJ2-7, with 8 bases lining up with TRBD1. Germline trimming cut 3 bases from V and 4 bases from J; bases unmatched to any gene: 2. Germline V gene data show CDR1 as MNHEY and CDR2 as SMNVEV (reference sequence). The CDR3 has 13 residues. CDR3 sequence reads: CASSFTGGYEQYF. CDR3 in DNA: TGTGCCAGCAGTTTTACAGGGGGTTACGAGCAGTACTTC.

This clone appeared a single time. CDR3 bases: TGCGCCAGCAGCCCTCGACAGGGTCTAATTGATGGAAACACCATATATTTT. Amino acids: CASSPRQGLIDGNTIYF. J is TRBJ1-3 and V is TRBV4-1; 7 bases line up with TRBD1. CDR3 length: 17 residues. The V and J ends lost 4 bases and 3 bases, in that order; junction bases with no gene match: 12. Per germline, CDR1 MGHRA and CDR2 YSYEKL.